Reported below is one T cell receptor beta chain. These data belong to a study of blood T cell repertoires in COVID-19. Germline V CDR1 and CDR2: SNHLY, FYNNEI. J lost 5 bases, V lost 6 bases, and 5 bases had no gene match. The CDR3 contains 14 residues. Generated by immunoSEQ multiplex PCR, the TCRdb table keeps only in-frame clones and is missing some. The table shows some 97,000 clones, with 88% occurring only once. The TCR sequence derives from an older woman with acute or convalescent COVID-19. The chain employs TRBV2 and TRBJ2-7; TRBD2 aligns across 12 bases. The sample comprised peripheral blood. CDR3 DNA: TGTGCCAGCAGGAGACTAGCGGGAGTCAACGAGCAGTACTTC. Protein product: CASRRLAGVNEQYF.